A single sample gave rise to the 22 T cell receptor beta chains below, sequenced in a study of human T cells and chemical hapten exposure. Researchers extracted total RNA from unfractionated whole blood. From the 5' RACE reads, TCRdb called clonotypes with MiXCR, one entry per CDR3 protein. Of 110,000 or so distinct CDR3 sequences in the sample, around a fifth are singletons; the top ten hold 2.8%. Every receptor here comes from a human donor in good health.

V gene TRBV20-1 combines with J gene TRBJ2-7, with TRBD2 identical over 9 bases. The CDR3 covers 16 residues. V shed 4 bases, J shed 2 bases, and the junction held 12 bases outside the gene matches. Germline CDR1 reads DFQATT; CDR2 reads SNEGSKA (reference sequence). The CDR3 is CSATTRGGRGTYEQYF. For the CDR3, the DNA is TGCAGTGCTACGACTCGTGGCGGGAGGGGAACCTACGAGCAGTACTTC.

This clonotype showed up just a few times. The chain joins TRBV7-2 to TRBJ1-5; D perhaps matches TRBD1 (6 bases). The germline gives CDR1 SGHTA, CDR2 FQGNSA. Trimming shortened V by 5 bases and J by 4 bases, and 9 bases separated the two germline ends. This CDR3 is 13 amino acids long. CDR3 in DNA: TGTGCCAGCAGCGGGACAATAAATCAGCCCCAGCATTTT. It codes for CASSGTINQPQHF.

This clonotype has a handful of counts. The J gene is TRBJ2-3, the V gene TRBV6-4; tentatively, D is TRBD2 (6 bases). V lost 6 bases and J 5 bases, leaving 9 bases between the germline ends. The CDR3 runs 12 residues. Germline values: CDR1 MRHNA, CDR2 SNTAGT. The chain's CDR3 is CASSAGGDTQYF. For the CDR3, the DNA is TGTGCCAGCAGCGCCGGGGGAGATACGCAGTATTTT.

This chain joins TRBV25-1 and TRBJ2-1; possibly TRBD2 for D (6 bases). This CDR3 spans 14 amino acids. Germline CDR1 is MGHDK and CDR2 is SYGVNS. With 1 base removed from V and 6 bases from J, the gap between germline ends came to 10 bases. The DNA of the CDR3 is TGTGCCAGCAGTGAATGGAGGGTGGGCAATGAGCAGTTCTTC. Translation: CASSEWRVGNEQFF. The full variable domain, with the rest looked up from reference TRBV25-1 and TRBJ2-1, is EADIYQTPRYLVIGTGKKITLECSQTMGHDKMYWYQQDPGMELHLIHYSYGVNSTEKGDLSSESTVSRIRTEHFPLTLESARPSHTSQYLCASSEWRVGNEQFFGPGTRLTVL.

The gene calls are TRBV6-1 and TRBJ1-4, with 11 positions matching TRBD1. Germline lookup yields CDR1 MNHNS and CDR2 SASEGT. The CDR3 is 16 amino acids. Trimming cost V 6 bases and J 0 bases; bases outside gene matches: 3. In DNA form, the CDR3 reads TGTGCCAGCAGCCGGGACAGGGGGGCAACTAATGAAAAACTGTTTTTT. This translates into CASSRDRGATNEKLFF.

This sequence joins TRBV18 and TRBJ1-4; D gene unclear. Trimming stripped 4 bases from V and 8 bases from J, with 20 bases between. The CDR3 is 16 amino acids. Germline V CDR1 and CDR2: KGHSH, LQKENI. In DNA form, the CDR3 reads TGTGCCAGCTCACTCATTGAGGGCAGCCCCGGAGAAAAACTGTTTTTT. Encoded protein: CASSLIEGSPGEKLFF.

Only a few counts were recorded for this clonotype. The V call is TRBV13, the J call TRBJ2-1; TRBD1 is a possible D gene (5 bases). The V and J ends lost 5 bases and 0 bases respectively, with 35 bases between them. CDR1 is PRHDT and CDR2 is FYEKMQ in the germline V gene (reference sequence). This CDR3 comprises 23 residues. The CDR3 region is CASSPFPGIPPYPRFVSYNEQFF. The DNA of the CDR3 is TGTGCCAGCAGCCCGTTTCCAGGGATTCCCCCTTACCCCCGCTTTGTCTCCTACAATGAGCAGTTCTTC.

The CDR3 spells CASRRGDTDTQYF. As DNA, the CDR3 is TGTGCCAGCAGGAGGGGAGACACAGATACGCAGTATTTT. The chain employs TRBV12-3 or TRBV12-4 and TRBJ2-3, with D perhaps assigned TRBD1 or TRBD2 (5 bases each). CDR3 length: 13 residues. V shed 6 bases and J shed 2 bases, with 9 bases lying between them.

V and J are TRBV10-2 and TRBJ2-3; TRBD2 matches 9 bases. Germline-derived CDR1 and CDR2 are WSHSY and SAAADI. V shed 7 bases and J 2 bases; nucleotides not matched to a gene: 16. This CDR3 region has 18 residues. The CDR3 region is CASILGAGGLRYTDTQYF. The CDR3 DNA follows: TGCGCCAGCATTTTAGGGGCGGGAGGGCTCCGATACACAGATACGCAGTATTTT.

V usage is TRBV5-1 and J usage is TRBJ1-1; D remains ambiguous. Trimming removed 3 bases from V and 2 bases from J, with 14 bases in between. Germline V gene lookup returns CDR1 SGHRS and CDR2 YFSETQ. The CDR3 has 15 amino acids. The CDR3 coding sequence is TGCGCCAGCAGCTCTTTTTTCGGTTCTAACACTGAAGCTTTCTTT. Its translation is CASSSFFGSNTEAFF.

V and J are TRBV24-1 and TRBJ2-5; 12 bases align to TRBD2. The length of the CDR3 is 17 residues. V lost 3 bases and J lost 1; bases outside the gene matches: 5. Germline V gene lookup returns CDR1 KGHDR and CDR2 SFDVKD. The CDR3 here is CATSDVTSGSFQETQYF. The CDR3 DNA reads as TGTGCCACCAGTGATGTGACTAGCGGGAGTTTCCAAGAGACCCAGTACTTC.

The rearrangement uses TRBV20-1 and TRBJ2-1; TRBD2 matches at 14 bases. J gave up 10 bases and V 6 bases, and 8 bases lay outside the gene matches. The germline V gene has CDR1 DFQATT and CDR2 SNEGSKA (reference sequence). The length of the CDR3 is 14 residues. CDR3 in DNA: TGCAGTGCACCCAGACTAGCGGGAGGGCACGAGCAGTTCTTC. This encodes CSAPRLAGGHEQFF.

This clonotype came up a few times. The chain recombines TRBV29-1 with TRBJ2-2; 8 positions match TRBD2. This CDR3 spans 14 amino acids. Trimming cost V 6 bases and J 6 bases; bases outside gene matches: 9. From germline, CDR1 is SQVTM and CDR2 ANQGSEA. The CDR3 sequence is CSVAGTRMSGELFF. The CDR3 DNA sequence: TGCAGCGTAGCCGGGACTAGAATGTCCGGGGAGCTGTTTTTT.

This clonotype was recorded only once. V is TRBV5-1 and J is TRBJ1-5; D gene ambiguous. This CDR3 has 13 amino acids. Between the trimmed V and J ends, which lost 0 bases and 9 bases, there was a span of 10 bases. Germline V gene lookup returns CDR1 SGHRS and CDR2 YFSETQ. CDR3 sequence (DNA): TGCGCCAGCAGCTTGGAAGGGTTTGCGCCCCAGCATTTT. This codes for CASSLEGFAPQHF.

This clonotype was detected a few times. The V call is TRBV5-6, the J call TRBJ2-7; D is perhaps TRBD1 (6 bases). The germline V gene has CDR1 SGHDT and CDR2 YYEEEE. V lost 4 bases and J 3 bases, leaving 20 bases between the germline ends. This CDR3 contains 16 residues. CDR3 sequence (DNA): TGTGCCAGCAGCCCTGGGGACGGGGTCAGGGGCTACGAGCAGTACTTC. Protein sequence: CASSPGDGVRGYEQYF.

This clonotype was counted between two and nine times. V and J are TRBV7-8 and TRBJ2-1; 9 bases agree with TRBD2. CDR3 length: 18 residues. Germline values: CDR1 SGHVS, CDR2 FQNEAQ. V was clipped by 5 bases and J by 7 bases; unmatched bases: 18. The DNA for the CDR3 is TGTGCCAGCAGCCTGAACCCCACGGTTGCGGGAGGGATGAATGAGCAGTTCTTC. Its protein product is CASSLNPTVAGGMNEQFF.

In its sample, this clonotype was seen a few times. This chain links TRBV11-2 with TRBJ1-3, with 8 bases matching TRBD1. Unmatched junction bases numbered 3, after V lost 5 bases and J lost 0 bases. The length of the CDR3 is 15 residues. Germline V gene lookup returns CDR1 SGHAT and CDR2 FQNNGV. The CDR3 protein is CASSTTGGSGNTIYF. The CDR3, as DNA: TGTGCCAGCAGCACTACAGGGGGCTCTGGAAACACCATATATTTT.

This clonotype has only a few counts. This chain uses TRBV11-2 with TRBJ1-2; D is undetermined. The CDR3 totals 14 residues. The V gene lost 6 bases and the J gene lost 0 bases, with 11 bases spanning the gap. Germline V lookup: CDR1 SGHAT, CDR2 FQNNGV. Here the CDR3 DNA reads TGTGCCAGCAGGGAGCCTTCAGCTAACTATGGCTACACCTTC. It translates to CASREPSANYGYTF.

The chain uses TRBV21-1 and TRBJ1-6. TRBV21-1 corresponds to a pseudogene. The CDR3 is made up of 17 amino acids. The CDR3 coding sequence is TGTGCCAGCAGCACCAGACGGACGAGCTCCTATAATTCACCCCTCCACTTT. As protein: CASSTRRTSSYNSPLHF.

This chain joins TRBV24-1 and TRBJ2-1; 13 bases line up with TRBD2. The V gene end was trimmed by 4 bases and the J gene end by 5 bases; junction bases not matched to a gene: 4. Germline-derived CDR1 and CDR2 are KGHDR and SFDVKD. This CDR3 has 16 residues. The CDR3 reads CATSDWTSGSHNEQFF. The CDR3 DNA follows: TGTGCCACCAGTGACTGGACTAGCGGGAGCCACAATGAGCAGTTCTTC.

This clonotype turned up a few times. The CDR3 nucleotides are TGTGCCAGCAGCTTACCAGACCTGACCTTGAACACCGGGGAGCTGTTTTTT. Residues: CASSLPDLTLNTGELFF. This chain links TRBV7-9 with TRBJ2-2, with D uncertain. CDR1 and CDR2 (germline): SEHNR, FQNEAQ (reference sequence). This CDR3 comprises 17 residues. Trimming pared 2 bases from V and 1 base from J, leaving 14 bases between.

CDR3 sequence (DNA): TGCAGCGTTCAACAGGGGACCCAAAACATTCAGTACTTC. Translating it yields CSVQQGTQNIQYF. The J gene is TRBJ2-4, the V gene TRBV29-1; 7 bases line up with TRBD1. The V gene's germline CDR1 is SQVTM and CDR2 ANQGSEA. There are 13 residues in the CDR3. J was trimmed by 5 bases and V by 5 bases; bases with no gene match: 6.